This T cell receptor beta chain was observed in a study of blood T cell repertoires in COVID-19. Study summary: T cells, B-cell-depleted T cells, or PBMCs supplied cDNA or gDNA.

Libraries were prepared by immunoSEQ multiplex PCR; TCRdb keeps only in-frame clonotypes and omits some of them. The sample contains some 140,000 clones, around 79% of which appear only once. The CDR3 has 15 amino acids. CDR1 and CDR2 (germline): LGHNA, YSLEER. Trimming took off 1 base at V and 0 bases at J, with 9 bases between the two ends. V usage is TRBV4-3 and J usage is TRBJ1-1; maybe TRBD1 (5 bases). Sequences were obtained from peripheral blood. The sequence was collected from a man aged 55 to 69 with acute or convalescent COVID-19. CDR3 nucleotides: TGCGCCAGCAGCCAAGTGGGGCTAATGAACACTGAAGCTTTCTTT. Residues: CASSQVGLMNTEAFF.